Listed below are T cell receptor beta chains from one sample, sequenced in a study of shared clonotypes between healthy human individuals. The assay was immunoSEQ multiplex PCR, and TCRdb's table has in-frame clones only and misses some. Of hundreds of thousands of clones in the sample, 74% were seen once. Source material: memory CD4+ T cells sorted from blood. Receptors were obtained from a man under 40 in good health. Each CDR3 is given with its conserved first and last residue. The size of a clone is reported for some rows only, either as once, few or many, or as a class for expanded clones.

j_call v_call clone_size cdr3_aa
TRBJ2-7 TRBV29-1 . CSAGSGGAYEQYF
TRBJ2-2 TRBV5-1 . CASSLEGRTGELFF
TRBJ1-1 TRBV4-1 . CASSHATRDRATEAFF
TRBJ2-3 TRBV2 . CASRGDRVGTDTQYF
TRBJ2-4 TRBV27 . CASSFILQGNRKNIQYF
TRBJ2-3 TRBV5-1 . CASSLEPLSTDTQYF
TRBJ2-5 TRBV25-1 . CASSDKGTNQETQYF
TRBJ1-5 TRBV27 . CASRWGQGAGPQHF
TRBJ1-2 TRBV25-1 . CASRGGVGGYTF
TRBJ2-7 TRBV28 few CASRRGTGTYEQYF
TRBJ1-5 TRBV6-1 . CASRAGSSNQPQHF
TRBJ1-5 TRBV4-2 . CASSYRVVDQPQHF
TRBJ2-3 TRBV7-9 many CASSRPGLGPDTQYF
TRBJ1-1 TRBV28 . CASTLTVNTEAFF
TRBJ1-4 TRBV5-1 . CASSRGQVNEKLFF
TRBJ2-2 TRBV7-2 many CASSLAGVNTGELFF
TRBJ1-2 TRBV19 . CASKGQSGDLYGYTF
TRBJ1-2 TRBV7-9 . CASSLDGYGYTF
TRBJ1-3 TRBV18 few CASSPEIRFLANTIYF
TRBJ2-3 TRBV11-3 . CASSRDITDTQYF
TRBJ1-5 TRBV28 few CASFPRGPDQPQHF
TRBJ1-3 TRBV10-2 once CASMGASGNTIYF
TRBJ1-2 TRBV6-1 . CASSERRAPSYGYTF
TRBJ2-7 TRBV14 . CASSYKTSGTPYEQYF
TRBJ1-3 TRBV11-2 . CASSLVTAGSGNTIYF
TRBJ2-3 TRBV10-2 . CASSGPLAGSTDTQYF
TRBJ2-5 TRBV18 . CASSPTSGTGQETQYF
TRBJ2-7 TRBV4-1 . CASSQDGDRGEYEQYF
TRBJ1-1 TRBV9 . CASSPPGQGAWEAFF
TRBJ1-4 TRBV20-1 few CSAITGEKLFF
TRBJ2-5 TRBV5-1 few CASSLGLAGMETQYF
TRBJ2-1 TRBV10-1 . CASSESMGQGRDEQFF
TRBJ1-2 TRBV5-4 few CASSPERGRGGYTF
TRBJ1-2 TRBV15 . CATSRGGTVYGYTF
TRBJ1-3 TRBV21-1 . CASSNVMEMHGNSGNTIYF
TRBJ1-5 TRBV29-1 . CSVEETESQPQHF
TRBJ2-5 TRBV7-8 . CASSWGGETQYF
TRBJ1-1 TRBV11-2 . CASSSLLQRQGNTEAFF
TRBJ1-2 TRBV10-3 . CAIPPTGSDYGYTF
TRBJ2-7 TRBV11-2 . CASSARLAGGYEQYF
TRBJ2-5 TRBV5-1 . CASSMGLAGETQYF
TRBJ2-7 TRBV5-6 . CASSRDRNYEQYF